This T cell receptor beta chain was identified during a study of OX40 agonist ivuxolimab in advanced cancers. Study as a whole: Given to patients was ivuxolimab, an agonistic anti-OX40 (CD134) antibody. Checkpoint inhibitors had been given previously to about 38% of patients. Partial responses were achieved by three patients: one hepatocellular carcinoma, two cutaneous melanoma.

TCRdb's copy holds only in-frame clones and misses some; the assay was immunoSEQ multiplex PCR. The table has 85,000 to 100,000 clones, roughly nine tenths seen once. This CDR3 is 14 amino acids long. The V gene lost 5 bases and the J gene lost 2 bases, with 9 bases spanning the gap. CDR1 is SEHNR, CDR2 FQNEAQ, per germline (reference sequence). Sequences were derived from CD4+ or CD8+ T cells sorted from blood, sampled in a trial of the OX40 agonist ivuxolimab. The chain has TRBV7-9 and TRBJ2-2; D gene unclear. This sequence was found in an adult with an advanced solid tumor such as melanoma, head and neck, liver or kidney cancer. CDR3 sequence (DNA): TGTGCCAGCAGCAAGGGCTCTAACACCGGGGAGCTGTTTTTT. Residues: CASSKGSNTGELFF.